One TCR beta chain is described in this entry. As handled by the study authors: Scientists estimated how many nucleated cells there were by amplifying reference gene primers. The method was immunoSEQ multiplex PCR; TCRdb's version includes in-frame clones alone and lacks a portion of them. That table supplies the V and J calls and clone size; D and trimming were determined from the DNA. The data show approximately 300,000 clones, almost 90% seen once. Living in 20 to 30 US areas, the participants were between about 18 and 90 years of age. Participants' reported clinical history set cohort assignment. This sample stems from a study of blood T cell repertoires in COVID-19. Study-wide context: Collection of acute and convalescent COVID-19 samples took place in the United States, Italy and Spain.

The germline V gene has CDR1 SGHDN and CDR2 FVKESK. The CDR3 runs 15 residues. Between the trimmed V and J ends, which lost 6 bases and 0 bases, there was a span of 13 bases. The rearrangement uses TRBV14 and TRBJ2-3, with D perhaps matching TRBD2 (6 bases). Sequences were obtained from PBMCs or T cells enriched from blood (not recorded which). The receptor comes from a woman between 18 and 30 years old with acute COVID-19. This chain's CDR3 is CASRPTSLSTDTQYF. DNA for the CDR3: TGTGCCAGCAGACCAACTAGCCTTAGCACAGATACGCAGTATTTT.